This entry lists 11 T cell receptor beta chains sequenced from one sample in a study of naive and memory T cell subsets. An equimolar mix of two oligonucleotides served as the beta constant-region primer for TRBC1 and TRBC2. TCRdb re-derived calls from the UMI-ligation and nested PCR reads in MiXCR, one entry per CDR3 protein. This sample has 25,000 to 30,000 distinct CDR3 sequences, with approximately 11% found just once. Input material: effector memory CD4+ T cells from blood. The sample's subset: effector memory, CD45RA- CD27-. These receptors originate from a human donor in good health.

This clonotype was observed many times. The genes are TRBV20-1 and TRBJ2-3; 7 bases map to TRBD2. The CDR3 runs to 15 residues. V gave up 6 bases and J gave up 1 base; unmatched junction bases: 10. Germline V gene data show CDR1 as DFQATT and CDR2 as SNEGSKA (reference sequence). The CDR3 coding sequence is TGCAGTGCCGGAAGACGGGAGGCGGGCACAGATACGCAGTATTTT. Its protein is CSAGRREAGTDTQYF.

This clonotype was counted a few times. The chain combines TRBV12-3 or TRBV12-4 with TRBJ1-1; the D gene is possibly TRBD1 (5 bases). The CDR3 runs to 14 residues. V was clipped by 0 bases and J by 5 bases, with 10 bases between them. CDR3 sequence: CASSLAGAGTEAFF. CDR3 nucleotide sequence: TGTGCCAGCAGTTTAGCAGGGGCAGGGACTGAAGCTTTCTTT.

This chain links TRBV12-3 or TRBV12-4 with TRBJ1-6; D gene unclear. Trimming removed 1 base at V and 7 bases at J, with 8 bases between. The CDR3 is 14 amino acids. CDR3 coding DNA: TGTGCCAGCAGTTTAGTTTTGGGAAATTCACCCCTCCACTTT. Residues: CASSLVLGNSPLHF.

This sequence joins TRBV7-2 and TRBJ1-5; D is ambiguous. The CDR3 length is 15 residues. V was trimmed by 1 base and J by 2 bases, leaving 9 bases between them. Germline CDR1 is SGHTA and CDR2 is FQGNSA. The CDR3, as DNA: TGTGCCAGCAGCTTAGGGCCCTGGGGCAATCAGCCCCAGCATTTT. Translating gives CASSLGPWGNQPQHF.

The rearrangement uses TRBV7-9 and TRBJ2-3; no clear D gene. The germline V gene has CDR1 SEHNR and CDR2 FQNEAQ (reference sequence). The CDR3 has 14 residues. Trimming stripped 5 bases from V and 2 bases from J, with 11 bases between. CDR3 in amino acids: CASSHAPYTDTQYF. The CDR3 region has the DNA TGTGCCAGCAGCCATGCCCCTTACACAGATACGCAGTATTTT.

This clonotype appeared a few times. The J gene is TRBJ2-5, the V gene TRBV27; D may be TRBD2 (6 bases). The CDR3 covers 13 residues. V lost 3 bases and J 7 bases, leaving 12 bases between the germline ends. CDR1 is MNHEY, CDR2 SMNVEV, per germline (reference sequence). CDR3 loop: CASSLARRATQYF. DNA for the CDR3: TGTGCCAGCAGTTTGGCTAGGAGGGCGACCCAGTACTTC.

The chain links TRBV5-1 to TRBJ2-5; 8 bases line up with TRBD1. The CDR3 loop spans 15 amino acids. Germline V gene lookup returns CDR1 SGHRS and CDR2 YFSETQ. The trim removed 1 base at V and 4 bases at J, leaving 6 bases unmatched. CDR3 protein: CASSLTGGKGETQYF. The CDR3 nucleotides read TGCGCCAGCAGCTTGACAGGGGGAAAAGGAGAGACCCAGTACTTC.

This clonotype was seen a handful of times. The chain links TRBV2 to TRBJ2-1, with TRBD2 matching 11 bases. V trimming: 7 bases; J trimming: 9 bases; junction bases outside the gene matches: 11. The length of the CDR3 is 15 residues. Looked up from germline, CDR1 is SNHLY and CDR2 is FYNNEI. CDR3 protein: CASNIATSGIGEQFF. The CDR3 DNA reads as TGTGCCAGCAATATCGCGACTAGCGGGATCGGTGAGCAGTTCTTC.

As DNA, the CDR3 is TGTGCCAGCAGTAACCCCGGGACAGTGAACACTGAAGCTTTCTTT. It is translated as CASSNPGTVNTEAFF. The V gene is TRBV6-1, the J gene TRBJ1-1; 7 positions agree with TRBD1. Germline V gives CDR1 MNHNS, CDR2 SASEGT. There are 15 residues in the CDR3. V was clipped by 5 bases and J by 0 bases; unmatched bases: 6.

This chain links TRBV29-1 with TRBJ2-6; D possibly corresponds to TRBD1 (6 bases). The germline V gene has CDR1 SQVTM and CDR2 ANQGSEA. The CDR3 is made up of 16 amino acids. The ends were cut back, 3 bases at V and 2 bases at J, with 14 bases in the middle. The chain's CDR3 is CSVDGQTGAGANVLTF. CDR3 DNA sequence: TGCAGCGTTGATGGACAGACTGGAGCTGGGGCCAACGTCCTGACTTTC.

The sample holds many counts of this clonotype. The chain employs TRBV29-1 and TRBJ2-7; D not certain. V was clipped by 0 bases and J by 6 bases, with 9 bases between them. Germline CDR1 reads SQVTM; CDR2 reads ANQGSEA. This CDR3 is built from 12 residues. The CDR3 coding sequence is TGCAGCGTTGAAGAGGGGTGGAGCGAGCAGTACTTC. Translating gives CSVEEGWSEQYF.